This paragraph reports one T cell receptor beta chain. Its antigen is undetermined. The V segment lost 5 bases and the J segment 2 bases; nucleotides outside the gene matches: 9. This CDR3 is built from 16 residues. Germline lookup yields CDR1 SGHTA and CDR2 FQGNSA. The data were taken from a study of cytomegalovirus exposure and HLA in healthy donors. Overall study results and limits: Accounts indicate the classifier identified cytomegalovirus status with strong specificity and sensitivity. In terms of immune exposure information, only CMV serostatus was available. Reportedly, fewer N-insertions than the roughly 700-donor mean appeared in an Asian-associated ancestry cluster in a later analysis. Sequencing depth across donors, presence/absence analyses assumed, was roughly uniform.

This PCR relied on a set of 60 Vbeta primers and 13 Jbeta primers. The table came from immunoSEQ multiplex PCR; TCRdb's copy has only in-frame clones and leaves some out. Of 150,000 to 200,000 clones in the sample, around four fifths were seen once. Sequenced: PBMCs. The clonotype originates from a man younger than 30 in good health and CMV-seronegative. This rearrangement joins TRBV7-2 to TRBJ2-1, with TRBD2 matching over 7 bases. As DNA, the CDR3 is TGTGCCAGCAGCCCGAATAGGGGACTAACCTACAATGAGCAGTTCTTC. Its protein product is CASSPNRGLTYNEQFF.